A single sample is the source of the 31 T cell receptor beta chains below, sequenced in a study of cytomegalovirus exposure and HLA in healthy donors. Primers for the PCR totalled 60 Vbeta and 13 Jbeta. Sequenced by immunoSEQ multiplex PCR; TCRdb stores in-frame clones only, minus some. The sample has 80,000 to 95,000 clones; 55% to 75% are singletons. Input material: PBMCs. These receptors were collected from a woman younger than 35 in good health and CMV-seropositive.

The chain combines TRBV6-5 with TRBJ2-5, with D hard to call. The V gene's germline CDR1 is MNHEY and CDR2 SVGAGI. V shed 6 bases and J shed 5 bases, with 10 bases lying between them. The CDR3 length is 12 residues. This CDR3 reads CASRAAWETQYF. The CDR3 DNA reads as TGTGCCAGCAGAGCTGCGTGGGAGACCCAGTACTTC.

The chain is built from TRBV5-1 and TRBJ1-2; D remains ambiguous. The CDR3 has 13 residues. Germline V gene sequence: CDR1 SGHRS, CDR2 YFSETQ. V was shortened by 5 bases and J by 0 bases, with 8 bases between the two germline ends. The CDR3: CASRSGSNYGYTF. Written as DNA, the CDR3 is TGCGCCAGCAGAAGCGGATCTAACTATGGCTACACCTTC.

V gene TRBV7-9 combines with J gene TRBJ2-5, with a weak D call TRBD2 (6 bases). The CDR3 sequence is 14 residues long. Germline-derived CDR1 and CDR2 are SEHNR and FQNEAQ (reference sequence). Trimming took off 3 bases at V and 5 bases at J, with 13 bases between the two ends. This chain's CDR3 is CASSFDAGRETQYF. The CDR3, as DNA: TGTGCCAGCAGCTTTGACGCGGGAAGGGAGACCCAGTACTTC.

This chain links TRBV19 with TRBJ2-1, with D perhaps TRBD2 (7 bases). Trimming removed 6 bases from V and 6 bases from J, with 21 bases in between. CDR1 and CDR2 (germline): LNHDA, SQIVND (reference sequence). The CDR3 loop spans 16 amino acids. The DNA for the CDR3 is TGTGCCAGTAGATACCTTGGGGGGGGGCAGGGCAATGAGCAGTTCTTC. This translates into CASRYLGGGQGNEQFF.

Turning to this clone: Its ends do not fully match the called genes, so a read error is possible. The same CDR3 can be traced to other DNA sequences in this sample. V usage is TRBV4-1 and J usage is TRBJ1-4; 7 bases line up with TRBD1. CDR1 MGHRA and CDR2 YSYEKL come from the germline V gene. The length of the CDR3 is 16 residues. CDR3 in amino acids: CASSQDRGTANEKLFF. DNA for the CDR3: TGTGCCAGCAGCCAAGATCGAGGGACAGCAAATGAAAAACTGTTTTTT.

This rearrangement joins TRBV4-2 to TRBJ1-1; 8 bases match TRBD1. In germline, CDR1 is LGHNA, CDR2 YNFKEQ. Germline trimming cut 1 base from V and 5 bases from J; bases unmatched to any gene: 3. The CDR3 length is 14 residues. For the CDR3, the DNA is TGTGCCAGCAGCCAAGTACAGGGGGGGACTGAAGCTTTCTTT. The encoded protein is CASSQVQGGTEAFF.

This chain connects TRBV19 to TRBJ1-1; the match to TRBD1 covers 8 bases. The junction had 7 bases not matched to a gene; V was cut back by 5 bases and J by 2 bases. CDR1 LNHDA and CDR2 SQIVND come from the germline V gene (reference sequence). The CDR3 loop spans 15 amino acids. In DNA form, the CDR3 reads TGTGCCAGTAGTGGGACAGGTTGGACCAACACTGAAGCTTTCTTT. This gives the protein CASSGTGWTNTEAFF.

This chain uses TRBV30 with TRBJ2-1; perhaps TRBD1 as D (6 bases). Trimming cost V 0 bases and J 4 bases, with 28 bases left between them. This CDR3 is built from 20 residues. Germline V gene sequence: CDR1 GTSNPN, CDR2 SVGIG (reference sequence). The CDR3 nucleotides read TGTGCCTGGAGTGTACGGATTGGACGGGGAACCGGGACAAGATACAATGAGCAGTTCTTC. It translates to CAWSVRIGRGTGTRYNEQFF.

This chain joins TRBV6-1 and TRBJ2-3; 9 nucleotides agree with TRBD2. The CDR3 is 15 amino acids. Per germline, CDR1 MNHNS and CDR2 SASEGT. V dropped 3 bases and J dropped 4; count of bases not matched to a gene: 5. The CDR3 nucleotides read TGTGCCAGCAGTGATTTAGCGGGAGTTGCAGATACGCAGTATTTT. Its translation: CASSDLAGVADTQYF.

The genes are TRBV27 and TRBJ2-2, with D unresolved. Trimming took off 6 bases at V and 0 bases at J, with 11 bases between the two ends. Per the germline V gene, CDR1 is MNHEY and CDR2 is SMNVEV (reference sequence). This CDR3 spans 15 amino acids. CDR3 DNA sequence: TGTGCCAGCAGCGTTAGTCCCGCGAACACCGGGGAGCTGTTTTTT. Amino acids: CASSVSPANTGELFF.

This clone was recorded only once. The rearrangement uses TRBV9 and TRBJ1-2, with 7 bases identical to TRBD1. Germline V gives CDR1 SGDLS, CDR2 YYNGEE. This CDR3 region has 16 residues. The junction had 10 bases not matched to a gene; V was cut back by 0 bases and J by 5 bases. CDR3 coding DNA: TGTGCCAGCAGCGTAGGCTCCTCGCTGACAGGGTATGGCTACACCTTC. Amino acid sequence: CASSVGSSLTGYGYTF.

This clone is a singleton in its sample. The chain carries TRBV5-5 and TRBJ1-2; no definite D call. The CDR3 has 15 amino acids. Trimming removed 0 bases at V and 2 bases at J, with 11 bases between. The V gene's germline CDR1 is SGHKS and CDR2 YYEKEE (reference sequence). For the CDR3, the DNA is TGTGCCAGCAGCTTGGATCCCATGAGAAACTATGGCTACACCTTC. Translating gives CASSLDPMRNYGYTF. The full variable domain, with the rest looked up from reference TRBV5-5 and TRBJ1-2, is DAGVTQSPTHLIKTRGQQVTLRCSPISGHKSVSWYQQVLGQGPQFIFQYYEKEERGRGNFPDRFSARQFPNYSSELNVNALLLGDSALYLCASSLDPMRNYGYTFGSGTRLTVV.

The rearrangement uses TRBV9 and TRBJ1-6; D perhaps matches TRBD1 (6 bases). The germline V and J ends were trimmed by 0 bases and 10 bases, with 11 bases remaining between them. Per germline, CDR1 SGDLS and CDR2 YYNGEE. The CDR3 consists of 14 residues. The CDR3 sequence is CASSVEDRRSPLHF. In nucleotides, the CDR3 is TGTGCCAGCAGCGTAGAAGACAGGCGGTCACCCCTCCACTTT.

This clone has more than one count but fewer than ten. This chain links TRBV28 with TRBJ1-3; D is undetermined. The CDR3 spans 14 residues. V shed 9 bases and J shed 0 bases, with 12 bases lying between them. Germline V gene lookup returns CDR1 MDHEN and CDR2 SYDVKM. Here the CDR3 reads CASTGTISGNTIYF. As DNA, the CDR3 is TGTGCCAGTACCGGTACTATCTCTGGAAACACCATATATTTT.

The chain combines TRBV9 with TRBJ1-2, with D tentatively TRBD1 (6 bases). The CDR3 is 18 amino acids. The V gene's germline CDR1 is SGDLS and CDR2 YYNGEE. Between the trimmed V and J ends, which lost 0 bases and 13 bases, there was a span of 31 bases. The CDR3 protein is CASSVGGRSGVGYASCTF. CDR3 in DNA: TGTGCCAGCAGCGTAGGAGGAAGGTCAGGGGTTGGGTACGCCAGCTGCACCTTC.

The V gene is TRBV25-1, the J gene TRBJ1-1; D is ambiguous. V shed 6 bases and J shed 2 bases, with 13 bases lying between them. Per the germline V gene, CDR1 is MGHDK and CDR2 is SYGVNS. The CDR3 spans 14 residues. CDR3 DNA: TGTGCCAGCAGGCGGGTCAGCCCAAACACTGAAGCTTTCTTT. Translation gives CASRRVSPNTEAFF.

This chain joins TRBV5-4 and TRBJ2-3, with 10 nucleotides matching TRBD2. This CDR3 has 16 amino acids. Germline V gene data show CDR1 as SGHNT and CDR2 as YYREEE (reference sequence). V trimming: 0 bases; J trimming: 6 bases; junction bases outside the gene matches: 7. The CDR3 sequence: CASSLVSGGPADTQYF. The CDR3 DNA reads as TGTGCCAGCAGCTTGGTTAGCGGGGGGCCTGCCGATACGCAGTATTTT.

The chain employs TRBV18 and TRBJ2-3; tentative D call: TRBD1 (6 bases). This CDR3 is 16 amino acids long. The ends were cut back, 6 bases at V and 2 bases at J, with 18 bases in the middle. In germline, CDR1 is KGHSH, CDR2 LQKENI. In DNA form, the CDR3 reads TGTGCCAGCTCGCCGACAGGAGCCCGATTCACAGATACGCAGTATTTT. The encoded protein is CASSPTGARFTDTQYF.

The chain uses TRBV19 and TRBJ2-7; 7 positions agree with TRBD1. V lost 1 base, J lost 6 bases, and 6 bases stayed unmatched. The CDR3 is 14 amino acids. The germline gives CDR1 LNHDA, CDR2 SQIVND (reference sequence). The CDR3 sequence is CASSIVGTAPEQYF. The DNA for the CDR3 is TGTGCCAGTAGTATAGTTGGGACAGCCCCCGAGCAGTACTTC.

This clone was recorded a few times. The chain uses TRBV19 and TRBJ1-6, with unresolved D. Germline-derived CDR1 and CDR2 are LNHDA and SQIVND (reference sequence). Trimming stripped 10 bases from V and 0 bases from J, with 22 bases between. There are 18 residues in the CDR3. The CDR3 region is CATSPLRPGSSYNSPLHF. The CDR3 coding sequence is TGTGCCACCTCACCGTTAAGGCCCGGGAGCTCCTATAATTCACCCCTCCACTTT. Filled out from reference TRBV19 and TRBJ1-6, the complete variable domain reads DGGITQSPKYLFRKEGQNVTLSCEQNLNHDAMYWYRQDPGQGLRLIYYSQIVNDFQKGDIAEGYSVSREKKESFPLTVTSAQKNPTAFYLCATSPLRPGSSYNSPLHFGNGTRLTVT.

A note on this clone: Other DNA variants within this sample encode the same CDR3. The chain links TRBV4-3 to TRBJ2-2; D is possibly TRBD2 (6 bases). Per the germline V gene, CDR1 is LGHNA and CDR2 is YSLEER. Trimming stripped 0 bases from V and 4 bases from J, with 12 bases between. The CDR3 totals 16 residues. CDR3 sequence: CASSQDRGLPTGELFF. The DNA of the CDR3 is TGCGCCAGCAGCCAAGATCGGGGACTCCCCACCGGGGAGCTGTTTTTT.

The CDR3 spells CASSQGMADRKAFF. Written as DNA, the CDR3 is TGCGCCAGCAGCCAAGGGATGGCGGACAGGAAAGCTTTCTTT. The chain carries TRBV4-3 and TRBJ1-1; TRBD1 matches at 7 bases. Germline loops: CDR1 LGHNA, CDR2 YSLEER. V lost 1 base and J lost 9; bases outside the gene matches: 8. The CDR3 runs 14 residues.

The V gene is TRBV7-8, the J gene TRBJ1-5, with D possibly being TRBD1 (5 bases). This CDR3 contains 14 residues. Germline V CDR1 and CDR2: SGHVS, FQNEAQ. V was trimmed by 5 bases and J by 7 bases, leaving 15 bases between them. CDR3 nucleotide sequence: TGTGCCAGCAGCGGGGGGGAGAGGGTCCAGCCCCAGCATTTT. Translation gives CASSGGERVQPQHF.

CDR3 sequence reads: CASSLSLRTGPLNTEAFF. The CDR3 DNA reads TGTGCCAGCAGCTTGAGTTTGCGGACAGGCCCGCTGAACACTGAAGCTTTCTTT. This sequence joins TRBV7-9 and TRBJ1-1; 7 nucleotides match TRBD1. This CDR3 contains 18 residues. Germline V gene lookup returns CDR1 SEHNR and CDR2 FQNEAQ (reference sequence). J lost 0 bases, V lost 3 bases, and 13 bases had no gene match.

V is TRBV5-1 and J is TRBJ2-5; TRBD2 aligns across 12 bases. Trimming removed 0 bases from V and 5 bases from J; junction bases left unmatched: 5. CDR3 length: 16 amino acids. CDR1 SGHRS and CDR2 YFSETQ come from the germline V gene. CDR3 in amino acids: CASSLAPSGRVETQYF. CDR3 DNA: TGCGCCAGCAGCTTGGCCCCTAGCGGGAGGGTTGAGACCCAGTACTTC.

This clone showed up just once. The chain links TRBV5-8 to TRBJ2-7; tentative D call: TRBD2 (6 bases). Germline loops: CDR1 SGHTS, CDR2 YDEGEE. The CDR3 spans 14 residues. Trimming took 7 bases from V and 4 from J, leaving 18 bases between them. The CDR3 DNA follows: TGTGCCAGCCCAGAAGGAGGGAGAGGGTACGAGCAGTACTTC. Translation: CASPEGGRGYEQYF.

This clone was counted a few times. The chain links TRBV7-2 to TRBJ2-2; 8 bases align to TRBD1. CDR3 length: 16 residues. The J segment lost 4 bases and the V segment lost 3 bases, leaving 7 bases of the junction unmatched. From germline, CDR1 is SGHTA and CDR2 FQGNSA. Here the CDR3 DNA reads TGTGCCAGCAGCTTCTGGACAGGGACCAGCACCGGGGAGCTGTTTTTT. It codes for CASSFWTGTSTGELFF.

Here the CDR3 reads CASSLGQGLVYGYTF. The CDR3 DNA follows: TGTGCCAGCAGCTTGGGACAGGGTTTGGTCTATGGCTACACCTTC. The chain uses TRBV7-2 and TRBJ1-2; 9 nucleotides match TRBD1. The V segment lost 3 bases and the J segment 4 bases; nucleotides outside the gene matches: 6. Germline V gene lookup returns CDR1 SGHTA and CDR2 FQGNSA. The CDR3 totals 15 residues.

This clone was counted a few times. This rearrangement joins TRBV9 to TRBJ2-7; TRBD2 agrees at 14 bases. The germline CDR1 and CDR2 sequences are SGDLS and YYNGEE. The trim removed 2 bases at V and 4 bases at J, leaving 2 bases unmatched. The CDR3 is made up of 15 amino acids. The CDR3 loop reads CASSVGLAGGYEQYF. CDR3 nucleotides: TGTGCCAGCAGCGTTGGACTAGCGGGGGGTTACGAGCAGTACTTC.

This clone was seen more than once but under ten times. This chain links TRBV4-1 with TRBJ2-2, with D possibly matching TRBD2 (7 bases). Germline V gene lookup returns CDR1 MGHRA and CDR2 YSYEKL. The V end lost 1 base, the J end lost 10 bases, and 16 bases lay between the germline ends. The CDR3 is made up of 15 amino acids. The CDR3 loop is CASSQASGTSVELFF. In nucleotides, the CDR3 is TGCGCCAGCAGCCAAGCCAGCGGGACATCCGTGGAGCTGTTTTTT.

The V and J genes are TRBV7-8 and TRBJ1-1; the D is unclear. Trimming stripped 5 bases from V and 1 base from J, with 8 bases between. Germline V lookup: CDR1 SGHVS, CDR2 FQNEAQ. The CDR3 contains 13 residues. CDR3 nucleotide sequence: TGTGCCAGCAGCCCCCTCCGGAACACTGAAGCTTTCTTT. This gives the protein CASSPLRNTEAFF.